The text below deals with one T cell receptor beta chain. This record belongs to a study of T cells in Graves' hyperthyroidism and ophthalmopathy. Study as a whole: At initial diagnosis, before any treatment had begun, peripheral blood was obtained.

V was clipped by 3 bases and J by 2 bases, with 14 bases between them. The CDR3 is made up of 15 amino acids. Germline V lookup: CDR1 LNHDA, CDR2 SQIVND (reference sequence). Together with thyroid ultrasound, orbital computed tomography, serum thyroxine and TRAb, clinical symptoms were used for diagnoses. Amplified TCR beta CDR3 regions came from RNA transcripts. The HTBI set primed first-round TCR CDR3 RT-PCR. TCRdb redid the calling of the multiplex PCR reads with MiXCR, one entry per CDR3 protein. The sample contains more than 300,000 distinct CDR3 sequences, 14% of which appear only once. This chain joins TRBV19 and TRBJ2-7, with D possibly matching TRBD1 (5 bases). Sequencing was performed on blood. The TCR comes from a woman aged 25-40 years with Graves' ophthalmopathy. CDR3 coding DNA: TGTGCCAGTAGTATCGTGGGGCAGGCAACCTACGAGCAGTACTTC. Amino acid sequence: CASSIVGQATYEQYF. The complete variable domain, with remaining parts taken from reference TRBV19 and TRBJ2-7, reads DGGITQSPKYLFRKEGQNVTLSCEQNLNHDAMYWYRQDPGQGLRLIYYSQIVNDFQKGDIAEGYSVSREKKESFPLTVTSAQKNPTAFYLCASSIVGQATYEQYFGPGTRLTVT.